What follows is one T cell receptor beta chain and its context. What it binds is unknown. The junction and the germline gene differ at one end; a read error may be behind it. This specimen comes from a study of tumor and adjacent non-tumor tissue in lung cancer. Three rounds of nested PCR, following a modified ARM-PCR protocol, produced the TCRbeta library. TCRdb re-called the multiplex PCR reads through MiXCR, storing one row per CDR3 protein. The profile shows about 86,000 distinct CDR3 sequences, 65% to 80% of them singletons. The study's findings and limits: Normal lung showed higher cumulative top 100 clone frequency than tumor.

The CDR3 runs 15 residues. Germline CDR1 is MNHEY and CDR2 is SVGAGI. The template was RNA from unsorted bulk tissue. Distant lung tissue was collected more than 3 cm away from the tumor edge. The chain combines TRBV6-5 with TRBJ2-4; D gene unclear. Sequenced sample: distant non-tumor lung tissue. The clonotype comes from a woman in her fifties or sixties with non-small cell lung cancer. CDR3 region: CASRGSRVAKNIQYF. CDR3 coding DNA: TGTGCCAGCAGAGGCTCCCGAGTAGCCAAAAACATTCAGTACTTT.